The clone carrying this T cell receptor (beta chain) came up many times. CDR1 DFQATT and CDR2 SNEGSKA come from the germline V gene (reference sequence). The CDR3 contains 16 residues. Trimming cost V 6 bases and J 3 bases, with 21 bases left between them. Unique molecular identifiers were incorporated when the TCRbeta library was constructed. Via MiXCR, TCRdb re-called the PCR reads, giving one row per CDR3 protein. This sample yields about 72,000 distinct CDR3 sequences, of which approximately 7.3% are seen a single time; less than 3% belongs to the top ten. This sample is part of a study of T-cell reconstitution after alpha-beta-depleted transplantation in children.

This specimen consisted of PBMCs from the stem cell graft donor, obtained from the stem cell graft. The chain carries TRBV20-1 and TRBJ2-4; D possibly corresponds to TRBD2 (6 bases). The TCR sequence derives from a human donor who donated a stem cell graft to a child with acute lymphoblastic leukemia. CDR3 nucleotides: TGCAGTGCACCCTCATCGCTAGCGAGGGGCAAAAACATTCAGTACTTC. Translating gives CSAPSSLARGKNIQYF.